A selection of T cell receptor beta chains follows, all from one sample in a study of T cells in tuberculosis. Libraries were prepared by immunoSEQ multiplex PCR; TCRdb keeps only in-frame clonotypes and omits some of them. The data contain about 33,000 clones, 87% of them seen just once; the ten biggest clones take up about 5.3%. The sequences come from PBMCs, collected at tuberculosis diagnosis. Every receptor here comes from an adult with tuberculosis. The CDR3 runs from the conserved cysteine through the conserved F or W. Fields, in order: clone size, D gene, V gene, J gene, CDR3 protein, CDR3 DNA. A D gene is named only where the DNA matches it firmly. Clone sizes are given selectively: once, few, many, or a class where the clone is expanded.

few	TRBD1	TRBV5-1	TRBJ2-2	CASSLMGQGATGELFF	TGCGCCAGCAGCTTGATGGGACAGGGGGCAACCGGGGAGCTGTTTTTT
NA	TRBD2	TRBV15	TRBJ2-7	CATSRDYGTSGSYEQYF	TGTGCCACCAGCAGAGATTATGGGACTAGCGGGAGCTACGAGCAGTACTTC
NA	NA	TRBV4-1	TRBJ1-3	CASSQDGTSRAGNTIYF	TGCGCCAGCAGCCAAGACGGGACATCTCGTGCCGGAAACACCATATATTTT
NA	NA	TRBV14	TRBJ1-1	CASSQRTGWNTEAFF	TGTGCCAGCAGCCAAAGAACAGGGTGGAACACTGAAGCTTTCTTT
once	TRBD2	TRBV2	TRBJ2-3	CARRGLASTDTQYF	TGTGCCAGGAGAGGACTAGCGAGCACAGATACGCAGTATTTT
NA	TRBD2	TRBV6-1	TRBJ2-3	CASSDGLAGPWDTQYF	TGTGCCAGCAGTGACGGACTAGCGGGACCCTGGGATACGCAGTATTTT
NA	TRBD1	TRBV5-1	TRBJ1-1	CASSSGQGGKAFF	TGCGCCAGCAGCTCCGGACAGGGCGGAAAAGCTTTCTTT
NA	NA	TRBV9	TRBJ2-5	CASSGGPGNWQETQYF	TGTGCCAGCAGCGGCGGGCCGGGGAACTGGCAAGAGACCCAGTACTTC
NA	NA	TRBV5-4	TRBJ2-3	CASASGATDTQYF	TGTGCCAGCGCCTCAGGGGCTACAGATACGCAGTATTTT
NA	TRBD1	TRBV4-1	TRBJ1-2	CASSPRVLWDRQVGDYGYTF	TGCGCCAGCAGTCCAAGGGTTTTGTGGGACAGGCAGGTCGGCGACTATGGCTACACCTTC
NA	TRBD1	TRBV11-1	TRBJ1-1	CASRSKQGAQAFF	TGTGCCAGCAGGTCTAAACAGGGGGCTCAAGCTTTCTTT
NA	TRBD1	TRBV28	TRBJ2-2	CASRAGGFAGELFF	TGTGCCAGCAGGGCAGGGGGCTTCGCCGGGGAGCTGTTTTTT
NA	NA	TRBV4-3	TRBJ2-5	CASSQGADGQETQYF	TGCGCCAGCAGCCAAGGGGCTGACGGCCAAGAGACCCAGTACTTC
NA	TRBD1	TRBV4-1	TRBJ1-2	CASSQVPGQPNGYTF	TGCGCCAGCAGCCAAGTCCCGGGACAGCCAAATGGCTACACCTTC
NA	NA	TRBV5-6	TRBJ1-4	CASSLRQEKLFF	TGTGCCAGCAGCTTGAGACAAGAAAAACTGTTTTTT
NA	NA	TRBV7-6	TRBJ2-2	CASSLEYSFTEELFF	TGTGCCAGCAGCTTAGAGTACAGCTTCACCGAGGAGCTGTTTTTT
NA	TRBD1	TRBV7-9	TRBJ1-1	CASSSLQGVNTEAFF	TGTGCCAGCAGCTCCTTACAGGGGGTCAACACTGAAGCTTTCTTT
few	NA	TRBV7-9	TRBJ1-1	CASSLTGNTEAFF	TGTGCCAGCAGCTTAACGGGGAACACTGAAGCTTTCTTT